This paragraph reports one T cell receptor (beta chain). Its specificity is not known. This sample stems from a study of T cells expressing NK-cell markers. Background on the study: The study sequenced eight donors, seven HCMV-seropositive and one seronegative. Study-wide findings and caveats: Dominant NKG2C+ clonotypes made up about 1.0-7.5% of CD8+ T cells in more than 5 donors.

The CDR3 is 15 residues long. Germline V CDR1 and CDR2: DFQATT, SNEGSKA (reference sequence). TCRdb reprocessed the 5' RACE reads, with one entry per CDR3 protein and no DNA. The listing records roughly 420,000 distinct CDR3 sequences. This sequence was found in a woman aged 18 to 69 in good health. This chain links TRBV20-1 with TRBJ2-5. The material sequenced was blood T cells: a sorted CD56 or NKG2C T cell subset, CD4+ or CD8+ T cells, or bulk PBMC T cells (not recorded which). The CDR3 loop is CSARDQEDYRETQYF.